A selection of T cell receptor beta chains follows, all from one sample in a study of blood T cell repertoires in COVID-19. The protocol was immunoSEQ multiplex PCR, while the TCRdb copy is restricted to in-frame clones and leaves out a portion. The sample yields some 400,000 clones, around 87% seen once. Sequenced: PBMCs or T cells enriched from blood (not recorded which). Source of these receptors: a man in his thirties or forties who had recovered from COVID-19. CDR3s include the opening cysteine and the closing phenylalanine or tryptophan. A D gene is named only where the DNA matches it firmly. Size is stated for part of the rows, as once, few or many counts, or as a class when the clone is expanded.

J | D | V | size | DNA | CDR3
TRBJ2-7 | NA | TRBV5-5 | NA | TGTGCCAGCAACCAAGCCGGCGAGCAGTACTTC | CASNQAGEQYF
TRBJ2-3 | TRBD2 | TRBV3-1/TRBV3-2 | NA | TGTGCCAGCAGCCAAGGGCCGAGCGGGGGCACAGATACGCAGTATTTT | CASSQGPSGGTDTQYF
TRBJ1-6 | NA | TRBV11-2 | NA | TGTGCCAGCAGCTTTGGGGGGGCAGGTTTGAATTCACCCCTCCACTTT | CASSFGGAGLNSPLHF
TRBJ2-3 | TRBD1 | TRBV29-1 | NA | TGCAGCGTTGACGGACAGGGGGACCCAGATACGCAGTATTTT | CSVDGQGDPDTQYF
TRBJ2-7 | NA | TRBV11-2 | once | TGTGCCAGCAGCCTATGGTACTCCCTCGCCTACGAGCAGTACTTC | CASSLWYSLAYEQYF
TRBJ2-1 | TRBD1 | TRBV5-4 | NA | TGTGCCAGCAGCCGCCGGGACAGTTCCTACAATGAGCAGTTCTTC | CASSRRDSSYNEQFF
TRBJ1-6 | NA | TRBV6-5 | NA | TGTGCCAGCAGTTACTCCGGGGTCGGGAATTCACCCCTCCACTTT | CASSYSGVGNSPLHF
TRBJ2-3 | TRBD1 | TRBV7-8 | NA | TGTGCCAGCAGCTTCCTAGACAGGGGTAGCACAGATACGCAGTATTTT | CASSFLDRGSTDTQYF
TRBJ2-5 | NA | TRBV7-9 | NA | TGTGCCAGCAGCTTAAAGGAGGCGGTAGAGACCCAGTACTTC | CASSLKEAVETQYF
TRBJ1-6 | TRBD1 | TRBV19 | NA | TGTGCCAGTAGTGTTACGGGACAGGGGGGTTCACCCCTCCACTTT | CASSVTGQGGSPLHF
TRBJ2-7 | NA | TRBV9 | NA | TGTGCCAGCAGCGCCGGGACTGCCACTTACGAGCAGTACTTC | CASSAGTATYEQYF
TRBJ2-7 | TRBD1 | TRBV7-9 | NA | TGTGCCAGCAGGAGTACAGGGGACGAGCAGTACTTC | CASRSTGDEQYF
TRBJ1-2 | NA | TRBV7-2 | NA | TGTGCCAGCAGCCCGCCCACGAGTGGCTACACCTTC | CASSPPTSGYTF
TRBJ2-5 | TRBD2 | TRBV3-1/TRBV3-2 | NA | TGTGCCAGCAGCCAAGGAAGCGGGGCTTGGTACCAAGAGACCCAGTACTTC | CASSQGSGAWYQETQYF
TRBJ2-5 | NA | TRBV4-3 | NA | TGCGCCAGCAGCCATACGGCCTCAGCGCGGGAGACCCAGTACTTC | CASSHTASARETQYF
TRBJ1-1 | NA | TRBV5-1 | NA | TGCGCCAGCAGCGGGGCACCAAAGATGAACACTGAAGCTTTCTTT | CASSGAPKMNTEAFF
TRBJ2-2 | TRBD2 | TRBV7-9 | NA | TGTGCCAGCAGCACGACTAGCGGACCCGGAACCGGGGAGCTGTTTTTT | CASSTTSGPGTGELFF
TRBJ2-7 | NA | TRBV3-1/TRBV3-2 | NA | TGTGCCAGCAGCCAAGGACGCAGGGTTTTCTACGAGCAGTACTTC | CASSQGRRVFYEQYF
TRBJ2-7 | TRBD1 | TRBV6-5 | NA | TGTGCCAGCAGACCCTTGGGGGACAGCTACGAGCAGTACTTC | CASRPLGDSYEQYF
TRBJ1-1 | TRBD1 | TRBV6-2/TRBV6-3 | NA | TGTGCCAGCAGTTACGACAGGGGAAAAACTGAAGCTTTCTTT | CASSYDRGKTEAFF
TRBJ1-2 | TRBD1 | TRBV2 | NA | TGTGCCAGCTCAACAGGGGGAGGCTATGGCTACACCTTC | CASSTGGGYGYTF
TRBJ1-5 | NA | TRBV12-3/TRBV12-4 | NA | TGTGCCAGCACCCAGGGAATAGCCCAGCCCCAGCATTTT | CASTQGIAQPQHF
TRBJ2-5 | NA | TRBV10-3 | NA | TGTGCCATCAGTGTCGGTGGCAGGGGTGGTGAGGAGACCCAGTACTTC | CAISVGGRGGEETQYF
TRBJ1-5 | TRBD1 | TRBV4-1 | NA | TGCGCCAGCAGTAGACAGGGAAGCAATCAGCCCCAGCATTTT | CASSRQGSNQPQHF
TRBJ2-1 | TRBD2 | TRBV6-2/TRBV6-3 | NA | TGTGCCAGCAGTTACCCAACTAGCGGGGGTACCTACAATGAGCAGTTCTTC | CASSYPTSGGTYNEQFF